The 14 T cell receptor beta chains in this list originate from one sample, sequenced in a study of CD8 T cells in ankylosing spondylitis. TCRdb used MiXCR to reprocess the 5' RACE reads, holding one entry per CDR3 protein. The sample includes a few hundred thousand distinct CDR3 sequences, approximately 20% of them seen just once. The source material was blood, either unsorted or a sorted T cell fraction (not recorded which). These receptors all stem from a male donor with ankylosing spondylitis or in good health (not recorded which).

The rearrangement uses TRBV10-2 and TRBJ2-7; a weak D match, TRBD2 (6 bases). There are 14 residues in the CDR3. Per the germline V gene, CDR1 is WSHSY and CDR2 is SAAADI. V was clipped by 8 bases and J by 0 bases, with 14 bases between them. CDR3 protein: CASAPSGYSYEQYF. The DNA of the CDR3 is TGCGCCAGCGCCCCCAGCGGGTACTCCTACGAGCAGTACTTC.

The chain couples TRBV12-5 to TRBJ2-4; perhaps D is TRBD1 or TRBD2 (6 bases each). This CDR3 region has 14 residues. The V gene's germline CDR1 is LGHNT and CDR2 FRNRAP. Trimming pared 5 bases from V and 7 bases from J, leaving 15 bases between. The CDR3 DNA is TGTGCTAGTGGTCCGGAGGGGGTTGAGAACATTCAGTACTTC. It encodes CASGPEGVENIQYF.

This clonotype has a handful of counts. The chain has TRBV7-9 and TRBJ2-2; D is uncertain. V lost 8 bases and J 3 bases, leaving 13 bases between the germline ends. The CDR3 loop spans 14 amino acids. Germline assignment: CDR1 SEHNR and CDR2 FQNEAQ (reference sequence). The DNA for the CDR3 is TGTGCCAGCGAAGTACAGCCTTACACCGGGGAGCTGTTTTTT. Its protein is CASEVQPYTGELFF.

This clonotype turned up a few times. This chain's CDR3 is CSARGGWENIQYF. In DNA, the CDR3 is TGCAGCGCCCGGGGGGGATGGGAAAACATTCAGTACTTC. V gene TRBV29-1 combines with J gene TRBJ2-4; 8 nucleotides agree with TRBD2. Losses at the gene ends were 7 bases for V and 5 bases for J; bases not matched to a gene: 7. Looked up from germline, CDR1 is SQVTM and CDR2 is ANQGSEA. This CDR3 comprises 13 residues.

In this sample, this clonotype turned up a few times. This rearrangement joins TRBV24-1 to TRBJ2-1; 7 nucleotides agree with TRBD1. Trimming at V came to 3 bases and at J to 9 bases, leaving 7 bases not matched to a gene. The germline V gene has CDR1 KGHDR and CDR2 SFDVKD. CDR3 size: 14 residues. As DNA, the CDR3 is TGTGCCACCAGTGATCCCCCGACAGGGCCTGAGCAGTTCTTC. It is translated as CATSDPPTGPEQFF.

The gene calls are TRBV11-2 and TRBJ2-3; weak D call: TRBD2 (7 bases). V lost 1 base to trimming and J lost 3 bases, with 11 bases between them. The germline CDR1 and CDR2 sequences are SGHAT and FQNNGV. This CDR3 is built from 15 residues. The CDR3 protein is CASSLVGGRTDTQYF. As DNA, the CDR3 is TGTGCCAGCAGCTTAGTCGGGGGGCGAACAGATACGCAGTATTTT.

This clonotype was detected a few times. The chain links TRBV7-9 to TRBJ1-1, with a weak D call TRBD1 (5 bases). The CDR3 consists of 16 residues. Germline CDR1 is SEHNR and CDR2 is FQNEAQ (reference sequence). Trimming took off 5 bases at V and 5 bases at J, with 21 bases between the two ends. CDR3 protein: CASSQKMAGGGTEAFF. The DNA of the CDR3 is TGTGCCAGCAGCCAAAAGATGGCTGGGGGGGGGACTGAAGCTTTCTTT.

This clonotype was seen ten or more times. The J gene is TRBJ2-5, the V gene TRBV12-3 or TRBV12-4; no clear D gene. The CDR3 totals 12 residues. V was shortened by 2 bases and J by 0 bases, with 1 base between the two germline ends. The CDR3 sequence is CASSLNQETQYF. DNA for the CDR3: TGTGCCAGCAGTTTAAACCAAGAGACCCAGTACTTC.

The sample holds a few counts of this clonotype. This chain joins TRBV12-3 or TRBV12-4 and TRBJ2-1; 9 bases map to TRBD2. V dropped 4 bases and J dropped 2; count of bases not matched to a gene: 3. This CDR3 is built from 15 residues. This CDR3 reads CASSSGGGAYNEQFF. The CDR3 DNA follows: TGTGCCAGCAGTTCTGGCGGGGGGGCCTACAATGAGCAGTTCTTC.

J is TRBJ2-2 and V is TRBV4-2; D unresolved. Germline CDR1 and CDR2: LGHNA and YNFKEQ. V was cut by 4 bases and J by 4 bases, with 16 bases left in between. This CDR3 is built from 16 residues. CDR3 residues: CASSPRRLGPTGELFF. CDR3 bases: TGTGCCAGCAGCCCTCGGCGACTTGGACCCACCGGGGAGCTGTTTTTT.

This sequence joins TRBV18 and TRBJ2-3; 12 bases fit TRBD2. CDR1 KGHSH and CDR2 LQKENI come from the germline V gene. J was trimmed by 2 bases and V by 6 bases; bases with no gene match: 3. The CDR3 is made up of 15 amino acids. In DNA, the CDR3 is TGTGCCAGCTCCGGACTAGCGGGGAACACAGATACGCAGTATTTT. It codes for CASSGLAGNTDTQYF.

J is TRBJ2-4 and V is TRBV7-6; D possibly corresponds to TRBD1 (6 bases). This CDR3 is 17 amino acids long. The ends were cut back, 1 base at V and 0 bases at J, with 13 bases in the middle. Germline V lookup: CDR1 SGHVS, CDR2 FNYEAQ. The CDR3: CASSLGTGWRAKNIQYF. In DNA, the CDR3 is TGTGCCAGCAGCTTAGGTACAGGGTGGAGAGCCAAAAACATTCAGTACTTC.

This sequence joins TRBV12-3 or TRBV12-4 and TRBJ1-1; no definite D call. Trimming shortened V by 3 bases and J by 5 bases, and 10 bases separated the two germline ends. The CDR3 length is 13 residues. CDR3 protein: CASSLGMTTEAFF. CDR3 DNA: TGTGCCAGCAGTTTGGGGATGACGACTGAAGCTTTCTTT.

This rearrangement joins TRBV28 to TRBJ2-5, with D perhaps assigned TRBD1 or TRBD2 (5 bases each). The germline CDR1 and CDR2 sequences are MDHEN and SYDVKM. The CDR3 covers 13 residues. V was shortened by 3 bases and J by 3 bases, with 8 bases between the two germline ends. CDR3 coding DNA: TGTGCCAGCAGTTTTATGGGGGAAGAGACCCAGTACTTC. This encodes CASSFMGEETQYF.